This entry describes one T cell receptor beta chain. There is no known antigen for this receptor. No per-base quality is available; no much larger clone lies one base away. The data stem from a study of cytomegalovirus exposure and HLA in healthy donors (dated by TCRdb to between 2016 and 2019). Background for the entire study: An earlier analysis of about 560 of the donors reported about 300 Gb of sequence data and 90 million to 120 million unique TCR beta sequences obtained from approximately 180 million T cells. Roughly 320 gigabases of sequencing data and approximately 91 million unique TCR sequences made up an early release that covered approximately 620 HLA-typed donors. Among the 398 genotyped donors, approximately 76% belonged to the genetic ancestry cluster associated with self-reported Caucasian donors. The study aimed to test whether cataloging public T cell receptors could reveal signatures of past pathogen exposure. The T cell repertoires of several hundred subjects were profiled by immunosequencing and related to cytomegalovirus serostatus. A separate validation cohort of about 110 different subjects was used in addition to the roughly 700-subject first cohort. To predict cytomegalovirus infection status, the study brought together high-throughput TCR immunosequencing, statistical association of individual TCRs with disease status, and machine learning. In a later analysis, previously published TCR beta repertoires from 550 to 700 donors were re-analyzed and high-resolution HLA genotyping was added so that TCR occurrence patterns could be studied. In the later analysis, no new phenotypic data were used to find candidate immune exposures; instead, reliance was placed on TCR beta sequences and their occurrence across donors. In an earlier analysis of 550 to 700 of the donors, high-throughput TCR beta sequencing was used to judge whether each TCR beta V gene segment behaved as functional or pseudogenic. Alongside the repertoire data, information on donor age, sex, ethnicity and CMV serostatus was compiled. In a later genetic analysis, genome-wide SNP genotypes for about 65% of the roughly 700 donors were used, and that subset was treated as a discovery cohort. Every repertoire in the discovery cohort had been generated on one and the same sequencing platform. HLA typing included class I and class II loci at four-digit resolution. Typing coverage differed by locus: A, B, C, DRB1 and DQB1 were typed in roughly 620-630 donors, DQA1 in about 560, DPA1 in over 600, and DPB1 in 400 to 490. About five DR-DQ haplotypes were handled as single units for association and clustering, since linkage in the cohort was strong. Among roughly 400 genotyped donors of the cohort, an average of approximately 220,000 unique TCR beta nucleotide sequences was sequenced per donor, of which about 19% were non-productive.

There are 16 amino acids in the CDR3, from cysteine to phenylalanine inclusive. The CDR3 DNA has 48 bases and is translated from base 1. V is cut by 2 bases and J by 0 bases, and the space between the germline ends is 11 bases. Via the germline V gene, CDR1 is SNHLY and CDR2 FYNNEI. The cohort comprised under 700 healthy bone marrow donors. At the time of sampling, every cohort member was nominally healthy, though immune exposures that went unrecorded were likely present. The donor tested CMV seropositive, placing the donor among the 289 seropositive members of the cohort. Every donor gave a peripheral blood sample, and the peripheral blood mononuclear cells from that sample were used for TCR beta sequencing. Genomic DNA extraction from the blood cell samples was performed with the Qiagen DNeasy Blood Extraction Kit. Summary of the overall study and its limitations: Some IMGT-functional V segments, including TRBV6-2 and TRBV6-3, could not be distinguished by the 87-base-pair reads and were therefore excluded. Over 15 rarely observed V segments, including chromosome 9 orphons, were excluded from the earlier analysis of about 610 of the donors because counts were too low. In an earlier analysis of around 600 of the donors, most TCR beta V segments were observed in productive rearrangements about 87% or about 30% of the time, broadly matching IMGT annotations. Because some donors lacked HLA typing at each locus, the association tests relied only on the typed subset. In a later analysis, HLA-associated TCR beta chains showed more clonal expansion and lower generation probabilities than non-associated chains that were equally common. Sequencing depth was assumed to be roughly uniform across donors in the presence/absence analyses, though that assumption may not hold. A cluster of highly shared sequence variants was judged likely to represent a technical artifact of the sequencing pipeline. According to a later analysis, TCR association rates differed among HLA loci, with DRB1 alleles showing the most associated TCRs and HLA-C alleles showing the fewest. Assigning TCR associations to individual alleles was difficult when HLA alleles, especially DR and DQ, strongly co-occurred. The cohort was sequenced for TCR beta chains only, and without alpha or paired-chain data the features that could be detected were limited. Linkage disequilibrium might explain the correlated functional status among segregating V segments, but an unknown experimental factor could not be excluded. It was suggested by the authors that the approach could potentially be generalized to other disease states and immunological phenotypes. A few of the identified cytomegalovirus-associated TCR beta chains were confirmed in vitro to be specific for cytomegalovirus antigens. A later analysis reported that several top co-occurrence clusters appeared linked to parvovirus B19, influenza, CMV and Epstein-Barr virus. An association between a missense DCLRE1C variant and V-gene and J-gene trimming of TCR beta chains was found in a later genetic analysis and replicated in an independent cohort. Most TCR sequences were observed very rarely across donors, whereas some public TCRs were present in many individuals. Cytomegalovirus status was reported to be diagnosed by the classifier with high specificity and sensitivity in both the original and validation cohorts. CMV serostatus was the only immune exposure information available for the cohort. A total of 150 to 200 TCR beta chains were listed by the study as associated with cytomegalovirus. Most CMV-associated TCR beta chains appeared to be HLA-restricted in a later analysis, and the HLA associations seemed to be driven largely by CMV exposure. A further reported finding was that TCR beta sequences accurately predicted the HLA-A and HLA-B alleles for most subjects in the first cohort. A later analysis associated 15,000 or so TCR beta sequences with specific HLA alleles at a false discovery rate of 0.05. Compared with the 666-donor mean, donors in an Asian-associated ancestry cluster had fewer N-insertions in productive TCRs, according to a later genetic analysis.

To prepare the library, the immunoSEQ multiplex PCR assay was applied. The multiplex PCR relied on a mix of 60 forward primers for TCR Vbeta segments and 13 reverse primers for TCR Jbeta segments. A multiplex PCR assay on genomic DNA amplified the CDR3 region of rearranged TCR beta genes. The Illumina HiSeq System was used to sequence the amplified TCR beta libraries as 87-base-pair reads. Per the authors' processing: In a later analysis, roughly 80 million unique TCR beta chains were counted across the 666 repertoires, and approximately 11 million of these chains were shared by at least two donors. Raw reads were error-corrected and collapsed into unique sequences by a nearest-neighbor algorithm in which closely related sequences were merged to remove PCR and sequencing errors. Alignment of CDR3 sequences to IMGT reference sequences was used to assign V, D and J gene segments. For a sequence to be retained, a match of at least six nucleotides was required to both a V gene segment and a J gene segment. Rearrangements were called productive when the CDR3 lacked stop codons and stayed in frame with V and J; all others were non-productive. Following IMGT convention, CDR3 was defined as the stretch from the second conserved V-encoded cysteine to the conserved J-encoded phenylalanine. The earlier analysis of 587 of the donors excluded sequences that lacked an unambiguous match to a single V gene segment. An earlier analysis of just under 600 of the donors called V segments functional above 56.7% productive rearrangements and segregating when the between-donor standard deviation exceeded 5%. A statistical classification framework was built to diagnose cytomegalovirus status from the catalog of TCR beta chain sequences. In a later analysis, TCR nucleotide sequences were compared against IMGT/GENE-DB human TR gene sequences so that V and J genes could be assigned. In a later analysis, CDR3 sequences and most-parsimonious VDJ recombination scenarios were assigned using the TCRdist pipeline. In a later analysis, every TCR beta chain was defined by the combination of its CDR3 amino acid sequence and its V-gene family, and reads without a unique V-gene family were dropped. To address suspected cross-contamination and a sequencing artifact, a later analysis removed roughly 640 highly shared, low-generation-probability nucleotide sequences. For each public chain, a later analysis derived a clonal expansion index from normalized ranks of inferred template counts within each repertoire. In a later analysis, generation probabilities were computed using a VDJ recombination model fitted to out-of-frame rearrangements, and the results were checked against IGoR. In a later analysis, hypergeometric tests were used to score TCR-TCR, TCR-HLA and TCR-CMV co-occurrence, with a repertoire-size bias correction applied to TCR pairs. In a later analysis, false discovery rates were estimated by permuting HLA or CMV assignments 20 times. A later analysis grouped co-occurring TCRs with DBSCAN, adding TCRdist sequence similarity when clustering within HLA-allele-positive subsets. For co-occurrence clustering, repertoires with fewer than 30,000 or more than 120,000 public chains were excluded, along with about five repertoires with anomalous nucleotide sharing. In TCRdb, the immuneACCESS table is reduced to in-frame sequences with V and J assigned. These tables do not hold every clone; where another copy was compared, an unresolved V gene accounts for under half, and the others remain unexplained. That table supplies the V and J calls and clone size; D and trimming were determined from the DNA. The table for this sample lists roughly 190,000 clones; over 60% of them were counted only once. The ten largest account for more than 4.5% of the sample.

The rearrangement joined TRBV2 to TRBJ1-5; the D gene is perhaps TRBD1, on 6 matching bases. The sample consisted of PBMCs. The TCR sequence derives from a young man in good health and CMV-seropositive. Read as DNA, the sequence is TGTGCCAGCAGTGAACGACAGGTTTATAGCAATCAGCCCCAGCATTTT. Its coded protein is CASSERQVYSNQPQHF.